The TCR beta chain under discussion was sequenced for a study of vaccination effects on CD4 cells after COVID-19. Study outcomes and limitations: The study dataset contains few convalescent patients and includes no early post-infection timepoints.

The CDR3 extends over 13 amino acids. V lost 6 bases and J 3 bases, leaving 8 bases between the germline ends. The germline CDR1 and CDR2 sequences are SNHLY and FYNNEI. The method was immunoSEQ multiplex PCR; TCRdb's version includes in-frame clones alone and lacks a portion of them. The sample holds about 22,000 clones; about 73% are singletons and the top ten take about 11%. Expansion of antigen-specific CD4+ T cells with viral peptide pools was carried out by the ViraFEST assay before sequencing. The authors isolated CD4+ T cells after more than eight days of culture. Note on this clone: Its antigen remains unknown.

This sample comprised CD4+ T cells from PBMCs cultured with HCoV-229E spike peptides, obtained before COVID-19 vaccination. The chain employs TRBV2 and TRBJ2-2; D gene unclear. This sequence was found in a human donor who received a COVID-19 vaccine. The CDR3, as DNA: TGTGCCAGCAGCAAAGATTACACCGGGGAGCTGTTTTTT. This codes for CASSKDYTGELFF.